These T cell receptor beta chains were read from a single sample in a study of blood T cell repertoires in COVID-19. TCRdb keeps only in-frame clones here, not all; method: immunoSEQ multiplex PCR. In the table there are roughly 110,000 clones, over 80% of which are singletons. Input material: peripheral blood. These receptors came from a woman younger than 45 with acute or convalescent COVID-19. The conserved cysteine and the conserved F or W are not part of the CDR3 here. Not all rows give a size; the values are once, few, many and, for expanded clones, a class.

>TRBV12-5|once
ASGLPGRNEQF
>TRBV12-5|NA
ASGLGPGHTDTQY
>TRBV12-3/TRBV12-4|few
ASSATSYTEAF
>TRBV7-2|NA
ASSPHGTVYYEQY
>TRBV27|NA
ASSFRSGELF
>TRBV27|once
ASSLGLVLAGVRNEQF
>TRBV28|NA
ASGWGHNEQF
>TRBV18|NA
ASSPGQGQETQY
>TRBV11-2|NA
ASSPGAGVNTEAF
>TRBV7-9|NA
ASSQADYGYT